These T cell receptor beta chains were read from a single sample in a study of CD8 T cells in ankylosing spondylitis. Each CDR3 protein gets one entry after TCRdb re-called the 5' RACE reads with MiXCR. This table holds some 150,000 distinct CDR3 sequences, more than 40% found once. The sequenced material came from synovial fluid, either unsorted or a sorted T cell fraction (not recorded which). Receptors were obtained from a male donor with ankylosing spondylitis. Each CDR3 is given without its conserved first and last residue. D genes are given only for firm matches.

V	D	J	CDR3
TRBV7-9	TRBD2	TRBJ2-3	ASSLLGQRGRTDTQY
TRBV9	-	TRBJ2-7	ASSVLPWESSYEQY
TRBV10-3	TRBD1	TRBJ2-1	AISEPGQGANNEQF
TRBV4-1	-	TRBJ2-7	ASSQEPGYEQY
TRBV3-1	TRBD2	TRBJ2-7	ASSLGLAGPEQY
TRBV12-3/TRBV12-4	-	TRBJ2-7	ASRYFGGVEQY
TRBV12-3/TRBV12-4	-	TRBJ2-3	ATIRAMDTQY
TRBV5-4	-	TRBJ2-1	ASRLRWRTPLWTYNEQF
TRBV20-1	TRBD1	TRBJ2-1	SATGQGFLNEQF
TRBV6-1	TRBD2	TRBJ2-5	ASSPPRAGGPETQY
TRBV12-3/TRBV12-4	-	TRBJ1-1	ASTPRLENTEAF
TRBV12-3/TRBV12-4	-	TRBJ2-3	ASSLHRVGTDTQY
TRBV13	-	TRBJ2-3	ASSFDSGSTDTQY
TRBV11-2	-	TRBJ2-7	ASSQDTGRGQY
TRBV24-1	-	TRBJ2-7	ATRSGIFPYEQY
TRBV5-1	-	TRBJ2-3	ASSYTDTQY
TRBV10-3	TRBD2	TRBJ2-1	AITRGGASGNFRNEQF
TRBV20-1	-	TRBJ2-1	SASRQAVSYNEQF
TRBV12-3/TRBV12-4	-	TRBJ2-7	ASSFLGRDSYEQY
TRBV7-2	-	TRBJ2-1	ASSLLGRESSYNEQF
TRBV28	-	TRBJ1-5	ASRPEQGGGQPQH
TRBV5-4	TRBD2	TRBJ2-3	ASSSSGGALTDTQY
TRBV28	-	TRBJ2-1	ASSLTGVLYNEQF
TRBV18	TRBD1	TRBJ2-6	ASSRQGTSSGANVLT
TRBV19	-	TRBJ1-3	ASTWGDLGLSGNTIY
TRBV6-4	-	TRBJ1-1	ASSEDGITEAF
TRBV4-1	-	TRBJ1-2	ASSQGWNYGYT
TRBV6-1	TRBD1	TRBJ1-1	ASSLTRLTGEPEAF
TRBV20-1	TRBD2	TRBJ2-3	SASWLAGGTQY
TRBV2	TRBD1	TRBJ1-5	ASSSGQGSNQPQH
TRBV25-1	-	TRBJ2-3	ASSTLRQSTQY
TRBV4-3	-	TRBJ1-6	ASSQGTQNSPLH
TRBV11-2	TRBD1	TRBJ1-1	ASSLVVGGEEGTEAF
TRBV20-1	TRBD1	TRBJ1-1	SARGQGRRAF
TRBV10-2	-	TRBJ2-5	ASSGGFPVQLRFEETQY
TRBV12-3/TRBV12-4	-	TRBJ2-3	ASSLLVLDSHPRSTDTQY
TRBV10-3	-	TRBJ1-1	ANRLWACCTEAF
TRBV24-1	-	TRBJ1-4	ATSERDNEKLF
TRBV20-1	TRBD1	TRBJ1-3	SARRDREFHRSGNTIY
TRBV6-1	-	TRBJ2-1	ASSEMYGSPDEQF
TRBV24-1	-	TRBJ2-7	ATSEWGRDEQY
TRBV28	-	TRBJ2-4	ASSLEGTGKNIQY
TRBV28	TRBD2	TRBJ2-7	ASSFPGGPYEQY
TRBV13	TRBD2	TRBJ2-3	ASSPRLAVNTDTQY
TRBV7-6	TRBD2	TRBJ2-7	ASSLASGGSTYEQY
TRBV15	-	TRBJ1-1	ATSRRPKLNTEAF
TRBV7-9	TRBD1	TRBJ2-7	ASSSISQGAEDEQY
TRBV4-2	-	TRBJ2-7	ASSQVHSYEQY